The T cell receptor beta chain under discussion was sequenced for a study of CD8 T cells in ankylosing spondylitis. This clonotype was seen at least ten times. Its target is unknown. Quantitative 5'-RACE with molecular barcodes produced the TCR beta libraries. A single record per CDR3 protein comes from TCRdb applying MiXCR to the 5' RACE reads. The sample has a few hundred thousand distinct CDR3 sequences, about 10% seen once. Study results and limitations: Seemingly characteristic of ankylosing spondylitis blood was a TCR beta motif consisting of about 8 highly homologous variants.

CDR1 is SGHTA and CDR2 is FQGNSA in the germline V gene. The ends were cut back, 5 bases at V and 3 bases at J, with 10 bases in the middle. The CDR3 is made up of 13 amino acids. This TCR derives from a male donor with ankylosing spondylitis or in good health (not recorded which). What was sequenced was blood, either unsorted or a sorted T cell fraction (not recorded which). This sequence joins TRBV7-2 and TRBJ2-5; D may be TRBD1 (6 bases). This CDR3 reads CASSHKGEETQYF. CDR3 bases: TGTGCCAGCAGCCACAAGGGGGAAGAGACCCAGTACTTC.